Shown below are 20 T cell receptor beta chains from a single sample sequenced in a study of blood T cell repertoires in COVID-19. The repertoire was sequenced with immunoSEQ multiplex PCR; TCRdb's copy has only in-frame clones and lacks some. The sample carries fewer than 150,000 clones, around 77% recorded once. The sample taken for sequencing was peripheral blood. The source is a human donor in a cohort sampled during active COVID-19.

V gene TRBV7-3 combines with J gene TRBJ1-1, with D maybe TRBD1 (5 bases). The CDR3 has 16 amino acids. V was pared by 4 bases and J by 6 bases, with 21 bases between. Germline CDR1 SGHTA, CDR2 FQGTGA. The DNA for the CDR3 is TGTGCCAGCAGCTCAGACGGCGGGGCCCGAGGGTCTGAAGCTTTCTTT. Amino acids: CASSSDGGARGSEAFF.

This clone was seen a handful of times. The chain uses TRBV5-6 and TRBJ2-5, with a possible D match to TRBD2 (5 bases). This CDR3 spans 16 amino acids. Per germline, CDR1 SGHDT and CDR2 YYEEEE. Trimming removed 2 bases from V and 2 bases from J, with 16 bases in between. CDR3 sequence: CASSFRTGNYQETQYF. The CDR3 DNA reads TGTGCCAGCAGCTTTAGAACGGGGAATTATCAAGAGACCCAGTACTTC.

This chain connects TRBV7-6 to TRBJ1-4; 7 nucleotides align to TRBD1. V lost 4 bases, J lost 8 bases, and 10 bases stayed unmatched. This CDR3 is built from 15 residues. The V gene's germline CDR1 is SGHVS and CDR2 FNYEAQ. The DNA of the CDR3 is TGTGCCAGCAGCTCGCGGGACAGAAATTCCGAAAAACTGTTTTTT. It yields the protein CASSSRDRNSEKLFF.

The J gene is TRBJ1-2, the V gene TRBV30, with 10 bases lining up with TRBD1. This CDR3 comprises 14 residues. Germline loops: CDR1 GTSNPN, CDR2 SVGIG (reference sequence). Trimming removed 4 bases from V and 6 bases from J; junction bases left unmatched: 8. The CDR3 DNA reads TGTGCCTGGATGCGGGGACAGGGGAGGGATGGCTACACCTTC. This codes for CAWMRGQGRDGYTF. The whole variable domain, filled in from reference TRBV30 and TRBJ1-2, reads SQTIHQWPATLVQPVGSPLSLECTVEGTSNPNLYWYRQAAGRGLQLLFYSVGIGQISSEVPQNLSASRPQDRQFILSSKKLLLSDSGFYLCAWMRGQGRDGYTFGSGTRLTVV.

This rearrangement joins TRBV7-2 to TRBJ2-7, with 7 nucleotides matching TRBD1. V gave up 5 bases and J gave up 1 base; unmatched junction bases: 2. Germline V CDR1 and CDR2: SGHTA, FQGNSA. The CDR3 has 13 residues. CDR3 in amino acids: CASSQDRSYEQYF. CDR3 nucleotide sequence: TGTGCCAGCAGCCAGGACAGGTCCTACGAGCAGTACTTC.

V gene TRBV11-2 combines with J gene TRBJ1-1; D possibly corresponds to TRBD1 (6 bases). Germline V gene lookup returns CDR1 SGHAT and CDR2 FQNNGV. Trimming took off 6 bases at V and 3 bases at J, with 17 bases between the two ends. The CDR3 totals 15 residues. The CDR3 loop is CASRGVRGFDTEAFF. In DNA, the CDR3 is TGTGCCAGCAGGGGAGTGAGGGGGTTTGACACTGAAGCTTTCTTT.

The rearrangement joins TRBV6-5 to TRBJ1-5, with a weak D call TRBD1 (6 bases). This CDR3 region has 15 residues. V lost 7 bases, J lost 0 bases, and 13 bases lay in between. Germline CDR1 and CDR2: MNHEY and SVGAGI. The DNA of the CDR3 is TGTGCCAGCACCTGGACAGCCGATAGCAATCAGCCCCAGCATTTT. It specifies CASTWTADSNQPQHF.

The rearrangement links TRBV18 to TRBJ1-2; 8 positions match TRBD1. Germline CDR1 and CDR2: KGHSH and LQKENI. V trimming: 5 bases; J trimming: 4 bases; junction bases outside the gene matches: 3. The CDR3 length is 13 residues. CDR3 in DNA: TGTGCCAGCTCAGCGGACAGGGTCTATGGCTACACCTTC. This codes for CASSADRVYGYTF.

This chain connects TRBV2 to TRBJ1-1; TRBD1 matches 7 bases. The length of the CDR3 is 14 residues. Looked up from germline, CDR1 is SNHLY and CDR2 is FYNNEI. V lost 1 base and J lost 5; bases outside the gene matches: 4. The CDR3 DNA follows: TGTGCCAGCAGTGAAGACAGGGGTGGGACTGAAGCTTTCTTT. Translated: CASSEDRGGTEAFF.

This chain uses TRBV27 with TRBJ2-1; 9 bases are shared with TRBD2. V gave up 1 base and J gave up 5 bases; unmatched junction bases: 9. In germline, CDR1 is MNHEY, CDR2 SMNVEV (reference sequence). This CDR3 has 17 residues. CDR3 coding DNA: TGTGCCAGCAGTTTATTTAACAGAGCGGGGGGAAACAATGAGCAGTTCTTC. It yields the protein CASSLFNRAGGNNEQFF.

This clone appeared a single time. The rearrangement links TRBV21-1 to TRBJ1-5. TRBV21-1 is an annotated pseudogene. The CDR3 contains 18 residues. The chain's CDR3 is CASSKPPRASLADQPQHF. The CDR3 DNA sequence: TGTGCCAGCAGCAAACCCCCGAGGGCGAGTTTGGCCGACCAGCCCCAGCATTTT.

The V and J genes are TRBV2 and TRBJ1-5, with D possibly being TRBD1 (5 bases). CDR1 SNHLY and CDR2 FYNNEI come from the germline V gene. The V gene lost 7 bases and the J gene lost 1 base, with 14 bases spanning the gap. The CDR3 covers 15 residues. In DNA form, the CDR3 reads TGTGCCAGCACCGGACGGCGGGGGAGCAATCAGCCCCAGCATTTT. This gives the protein CASTGRRGSNQPQHF.

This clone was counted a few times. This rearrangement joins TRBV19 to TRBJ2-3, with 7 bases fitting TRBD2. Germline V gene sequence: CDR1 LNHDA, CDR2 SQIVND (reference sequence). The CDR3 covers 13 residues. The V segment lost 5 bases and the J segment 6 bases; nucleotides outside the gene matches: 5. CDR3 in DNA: TGTGCCAGTAGTGGGGGAGGGGTTGATACGCAGTATTTT. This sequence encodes CASSGGGVDTQYF.

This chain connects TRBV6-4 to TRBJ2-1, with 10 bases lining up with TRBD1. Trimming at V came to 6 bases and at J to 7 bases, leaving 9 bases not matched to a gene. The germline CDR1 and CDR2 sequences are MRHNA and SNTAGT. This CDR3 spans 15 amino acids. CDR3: CASSDRDRGGNEQFF. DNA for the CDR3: TGTGCCAGCAGCGACCGGGACAGGGGAGGAAATGAGCAGTTCTTC.

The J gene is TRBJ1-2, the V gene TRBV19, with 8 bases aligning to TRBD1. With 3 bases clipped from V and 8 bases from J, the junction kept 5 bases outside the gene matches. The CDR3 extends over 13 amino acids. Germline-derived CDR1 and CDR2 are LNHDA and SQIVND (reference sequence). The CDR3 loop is CASSINRGSGYTF. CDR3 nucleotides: TGTGCCAGTAGTATCAACAGGGGGAGCGGCTACACCTTC.

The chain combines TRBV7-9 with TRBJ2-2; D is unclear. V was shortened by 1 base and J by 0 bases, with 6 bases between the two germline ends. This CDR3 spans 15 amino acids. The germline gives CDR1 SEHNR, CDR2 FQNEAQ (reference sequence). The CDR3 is CASSLVVSNTGELFF. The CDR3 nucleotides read TGTGCCAGCAGCTTAGTCGTCTCGAACACCGGGGAGCTGTTTTTT.

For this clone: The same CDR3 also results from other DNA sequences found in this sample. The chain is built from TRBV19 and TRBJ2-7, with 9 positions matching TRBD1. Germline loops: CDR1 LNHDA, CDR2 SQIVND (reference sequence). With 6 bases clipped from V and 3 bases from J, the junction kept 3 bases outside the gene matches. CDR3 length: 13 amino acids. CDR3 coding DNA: TGTGCCAGTAGCTCGGACAGGGGCTACGAGCAGTACTTC. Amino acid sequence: CASSSDRGYEQYF.

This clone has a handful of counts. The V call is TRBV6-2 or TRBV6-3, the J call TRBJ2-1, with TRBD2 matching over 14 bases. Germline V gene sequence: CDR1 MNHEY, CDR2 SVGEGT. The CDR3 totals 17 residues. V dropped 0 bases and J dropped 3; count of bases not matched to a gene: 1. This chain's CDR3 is CASSYSGLAGVYNEQFF. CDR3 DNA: TGTGCCAGCAGTTACTCGGGACTAGCGGGGGTCTACAATGAGCAGTTCTTC.

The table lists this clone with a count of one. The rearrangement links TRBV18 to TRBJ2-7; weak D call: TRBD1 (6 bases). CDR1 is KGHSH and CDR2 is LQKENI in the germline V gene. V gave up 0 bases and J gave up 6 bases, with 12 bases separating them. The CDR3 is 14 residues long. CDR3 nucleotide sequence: TGTGCCAGCTCACCACCGAGGGTAGGGGGCGAGCAGTACTTC. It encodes CASSPPRVGGEQYF.

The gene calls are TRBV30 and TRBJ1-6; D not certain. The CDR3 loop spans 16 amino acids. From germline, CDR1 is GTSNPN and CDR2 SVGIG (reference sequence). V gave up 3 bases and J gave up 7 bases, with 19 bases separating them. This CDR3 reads CAWSVFPDGMNSPLHF. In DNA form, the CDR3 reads TGTGCCTGGAGCGTATTCCCCGACGGGATGAATTCACCCCTCCACTTT.